This TCR beta chain derives from a study of molecular identifiers for immune sequencing clone quantification (dated by TCRdb to the late 2010s). Concerning the study at large: In a replicate experiment, RNA from about 20,000 or 100,000 naive CD8 T cells was split into five aliquots, four of which were sequenced. CD8 T cells were used in a methods study to benchmark molecular-identifier clustering-based TCR repertoire sequencing (MIDCIRS) and TCR RNA copy counting.

To note about this clonotype: Its antigen remains unidentified. No much larger clonotype is one base removed from it; base qualities were not supplied.

Receptor amplification or capture employed PCR. TCRdb names NextSeq 500 as the instrument used. Bulk TCR libraries were prepared as previously described, using TCR primers listed in Table S5. Purification of total RNA was performed with the Qiagen AllPrep DNA/RNA kit. Reads from multiple sequencing runs of the same library were pooled before analysis. The authors processed their data as follows. Reads were retained only if their TCR constant sequence matched exactly, and those retained reads were trimmed to 150 nt and grouped according to their 12-nt molecular barcodes. Within each barcode group, reads were sub-clustered at a 15% Levenshtein threshold, and quality-weighted consensus sequences were built per RNA molecule. Non-functional sequences were discarded, and so were lower-count sequences lying one edit away from another sequence. Based on fitting two negative binomial distributions, any barcode sub-cluster with under 20% of the maximum read count was discarded. Starting from the raw public reads, TCRdb applied fastp trimming at Q25, assembled clones with MiXCR and retained in-frame beta chains. Each record represents a unique CDR3 protein, reported with the most common genes and DNA among its rows. The authors' filters were not applied to this entry. This sample gives roughly 300,000 distinct CDR3 sequences in total; roughly a quarter of them show up just once. The ten most abundant clones make up about 0.7% of the sample.

Naive CD8 T cell libraries were made from roughly 18,000 to 920,000 sorted cells using 10%, 30% or 50% of purified RNA. Naive CD8 T cells, defined as CD8+CD4-CCR7+CD45RA+, were FACS-sorted into RLT Plus buffer on a BD FACSAria II. To test detection sensitivity, Jurkat RNA equivalent to ten TCR copies was spiked into samples of roughly 20,000-1,000,000 naive CD8 T cells. Enrichment of CD8 T cells was performed with RosetteSep CD8+ T Cell Enrichment Cocktail and Ficoll-Paque, after which ACK red cell lysis was carried out. The CDR3, cysteine through phenylalanine, is 13 amino acids long. Only the CDR3 region is kept as DNA, spanning 39 bases read in frame from base 1. The CDR1 and CDR2 encoded by the germline V gene (reference sequence) are MNHEY and SMNVEV. V and J lose 10 bases and 6 bases, and a span of 16 bases separates them. Beyond this particular receptor, the publication reports: Without barcode sub-clustering, chimeric consensus sequences inflated TCR diversity; chimeras reached as high as 47%. In CMV-specific effector cells, clones with more than 20 RNA copies accounted for over 98% of molecules, whereas in naive cells such clones accounted for under 1%. Spiked-in Jurkat TCR RNA (approximately 10 copies' worth), which is not part of the donor repertoire, was contained in the naive libraries. Modeling estimated approximately 3 recovered TCR RNA copies per cell, compared with 8.5 to 10 by digital PCR, which implies roughly 30% capture efficiency. Highly expanded clone sizes could be underestimated if identical TCR molecules share a barcode. Spiked-in Jurkat TCR RNA equivalent to a single cell was reported to be detectable even among some 910,000 naive CD8 T cells.

The receptor comes from a human donor in good health. Some libraries in this study had Jurkat cell RNA spiked in. The sequencing sample was made of naive CD8+ T cells from blood, with Jurkat cell RNA spiked in. This sample's cell subset or site label indicates: FACS-sorted CD8+CD4-CCR7+CD45RA+ naive T cells. The chain uses TRBV27 and TRBJ1-5; D gene: possibly TRBD1, on 5 matching bases. The CDR3 loop reads CATARGSGQPQHF. The bases read TGTGCCACCGCACGGGGGTCCGGTCAGCCCCAGCATTTT.